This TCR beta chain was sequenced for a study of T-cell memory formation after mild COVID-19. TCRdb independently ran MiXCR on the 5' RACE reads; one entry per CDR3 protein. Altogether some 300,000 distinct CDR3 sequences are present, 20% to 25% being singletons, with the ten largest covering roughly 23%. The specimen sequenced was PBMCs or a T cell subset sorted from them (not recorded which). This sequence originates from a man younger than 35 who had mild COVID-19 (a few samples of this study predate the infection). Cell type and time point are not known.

The CDR3 spells CASSRQGRVGSYNEQFF. Written as DNA, the CDR3 is TGTGCCAGCAGCCGACAGGGGCGAGTCGGGTCCTACAATGAGCAGTTCTTC. The chain is built from TRBV5-6 and TRBJ2-1; 8 positions agree with TRBD1. CDR1 and CDR2 (germline): SGHDT, YYEEEE. The CDR3 extends over 17 amino acids. J gave up 1 base and V 4 bases, and 10 bases lay outside the gene matches.